The 29 T cell receptor beta chains presented below share a single source sample, sequenced in a study of blood T cell repertoires in COVID-19 (dated by TCRdb to the early 2020s). Library preparation was by the immunoSEQ multiplex PCR assay. As stored in TCRdb, this immuneACCESS dataset retains in-frame rearrangements with V and J assigned. A fraction of the clones does not appear; measured against another copy, unresolved V genes explain less than half of the discrepancy, and the remainder lacks a known reason. The table for this sample lists some 270,000 clones; 80% to 95% of them were counted only once. Clones ranked in the top ten supply less than 3.5% of the sample. Sequencing was performed on PBMCs or T cells enriched from blood (not recorded which). The receptors here all came from a middle-aged man who had been exposed to COVID-19.

The chain employs TRBV9 and TRBJ2-2; TRBD2 matches at 9 bases. The junction had 1 base not matched to a gene; V was cut back by 0 bases and J by 7 bases. This CDR3 comprises 14 residues. In germline, CDR1 is SGDLS, CDR2 YYNGEE. The CDR3 is CASSVGTSDGELFF. In nucleotides, the CDR3 is TGTGCCAGCAGCGTAGGGACTAGCGACGGGGAGCTGTTTTTT.

The rearrangement links TRBV28 to TRBJ1-1; 10 bases agree with TRBD1. Germline CDR1 and CDR2: MDHEN and SYDVKM. The CDR3 totals 17 residues. Trimming cost V 2 bases and J 3 bases; bases outside gene matches: 9. CDR3 nucleotide sequence: TGTGCCAGCAGTTTAGCACGGGGACAGGGGAGGGACACTGAAGCTTTCTTT. It yields the protein CASSLARGQGRDTEAFF.

The genes are TRBV10-2 and TRBJ2-1, with 7 bases lining up with TRBD2. The CDR3 sequence is 17 residues long. Germline values: CDR1 WSHSY, CDR2 SAAADI. Germline trimming cut 4 bases from V and 6 bases from J; bases unmatched to any gene: 15. The DNA of the CDR3 is TGCGCCAGCAGTGCCCTCCCCGGGACTATTGAGGTCAATGAGCAGTTCTTC. Residues: CASSALPGTIEVNEQFF.

V gene TRBV7-3 combines with J gene TRBJ2-7; 8 bases agree with TRBD2. Germline V lookup: CDR1 SGHTA, CDR2 FQGTGA. The CDR3 spans 14 residues. V lost 2 bases and J lost 4; bases outside the gene matches: 4. The CDR3 region is CASSLRPSGYEQYF. The CDR3 DNA sequence: TGTGCCAGCAGCTTACGTCCTAGCGGGTACGAGCAGTACTTC.

V usage is TRBV6-5 and J usage is TRBJ2-7, with 7 positions matching TRBD2. After removal of 4 bases from V and 0 bases from J, the junction contained 6 bases not matched to a gene. The germline CDR1 and CDR2 sequences are MNHEY and SVGAGI. CDR3 length: 15 residues. CDR3: CASSFGGGDSYEQYF. The CDR3 DNA is TGTGCCAGCAGTTTCGGCGGGGGAGACTCCTACGAGCAGTACTTC.

The chain is built from TRBV12-3 or TRBV12-4 and TRBJ1-5; 7 bases map to TRBD1. The CDR3 sequence is 12 residues long. V lost 11 bases to trimming and J lost 7 bases; unmatched junction nucleotides: 8. CDR3 in amino acids: CASNRGDQPQHF. The CDR3 DNA reads as TGTGCCTCAAACAGGGGAGACCAGCCCCAGCATTTT.

The rearrangement uses TRBV25-1 and TRBJ1-6; the D is unclear. Germline V gives CDR1 MGHDK, CDR2 SYGVNS. The CDR3 has 13 residues. V dropped 7 bases and J dropped 9 bases, with 13 bases sitting between them. CDR3 in amino acids: CASNGNFFSPLHF. In DNA form, the CDR3 reads TGTGCCAGCAACGGGAATTTTTTTTCACCCCTCCACTTT.

This chain joins TRBV28 and TRBJ2-7; TRBD1 aligns across 8 bases. Per the germline V gene, CDR1 is MDHEN and CDR2 is SYDVKM. Trimming cost V 11 bases and J 4 bases; bases outside gene matches: 13. The CDR3 sequence is 14 residues long. The CDR3 sequence: CAGRFETGAYEQYF. The CDR3 DNA follows: TGTGCCGGGCGTTTTGAGACAGGGGCTTACGAGCAGTACTTC. Filled out from reference TRBV28 and TRBJ2-7, the complete variable domain reads DVKVTQSSRYLVKRTGEKVFLECVQDMDHENMFWYRQDPGLGLRLIYFSYDVKMKEKGDIPEGYSVSREKKERFSLILESASTNQTSMYLCAGRFETGAYEQYFGPGTRLTVT.

This chain uses TRBV7-2 with TRBJ1-5, with 7 positions matching TRBD1. J was trimmed by 16 bases and V by 4 bases; bases with no gene match: 22. In germline, CDR1 is SGHTA, CDR2 FQGNSA. The CDR3 runs to 16 residues. CDR3 residues: CASSSSLQGRGNQLHF. The DNA for the CDR3 is TGTGCCAGCAGCTCCAGTCTACAGGGGCGAGGCAATCAGCTCCATTTT.

The genes are TRBV2 and TRBJ1-6; 8 nucleotides match TRBD1. Germline V gene data show CDR1 as SNHLY and CDR2 as FYNNEI. V lost 4 bases and J lost 7; bases outside the gene matches: 3. The CDR3 extends over 14 amino acids. The CDR3 sequence is CASSAGDRNSPLHF. DNA for the CDR3: TGTGCCAGCAGTGCGGGGGACAGGAATTCACCCCTCCACTTT.

The chain couples TRBV9 to TRBJ2-2, with a tentative D call TRBD2 (6 bases). The CDR3 consists of 14 residues. From germline, CDR1 is SGDLS and CDR2 YYNGEE. The germline V and J ends were trimmed by 6 bases and 4 bases, with 13 bases remaining between them. CDR3 bases: TGTGCCAGCAAGCCAGCGGGTAGCACCGGGGAGCTGTTTTTT. Amino acid sequence: CASKPAGSTGELFF.

This rearrangement joins TRBV7-9 to TRBJ1-3, with 9 bases fitting TRBD1. The junction had 8 bases not matched to a gene; V was cut back by 5 bases and J by 0 bases. There are 17 residues in the CDR3. Germline-derived CDR1 and CDR2 are SEHNR and FQNEAQ (reference sequence). CDR3 loop: CASSPSWDRDSGNTIYF. CDR3 DNA: TGTGCCAGCAGCCCGTCTTGGGACAGGGACTCTGGAAACACCATATATTTT. The full variable domain, its missing parts supplied by reference TRBV7-9 and TRBJ1-3, is DTGVSQNPRHKITKRGQNVTFRCDPISEHNRLYWYRQTLGQGPEFLTYFQNEAQLEKSRLLSDRFSAERPKGSFSTLEIQRTEQGDSAMYLCASSPSWDRDSGNTIYFGEGSWLTVV.

The V and J genes are TRBV7-6 and TRBJ2-2; D unclear. This CDR3 comprises 12 residues. V lost 4 bases and J 5 bases, leaving 5 bases between the germline ends. Per germline, CDR1 SGHVS and CDR2 FNYEAQ. CDR3 DNA sequence: TGTGCCAGCAGCTGGAGAACCGGGGAGCTGTTTTTT. Amino acid sequence: CASSWRTGELFF.

The genes are TRBV19 and TRBJ2-2; the D gene is possibly TRBD2 (6 bases). Germline V gives CDR1 LNHDA, CDR2 SQIVND (reference sequence). There are 16 residues in the CDR3. Deletions cut 6 bases from V and 0 bases from J, with 14 bases between. The CDR3 sequence: CASRGGVTPNTGELFF. The CDR3 DNA sequence: TGTGCCAGTAGAGGAGGGGTAACCCCGAACACCGGGGAGCTGTTTTTT.

This chain uses TRBV9 with TRBJ1-4; no reliable D call. V gave up 0 bases and J gave up 5 bases, with 8 bases separating them. This CDR3 is built from 14 residues. CDR1 SGDLS and CDR2 YYNGEE come from the germline V gene. The CDR3 region has the DNA TGTGCCAGCAGCGTAGGCGGAGAAAATGAAAAACTGTTTTTT. Translation: CASSVGGENEKLFF.

V and J are TRBV18 and TRBJ1-1, with no clear D. Germline CDR1 reads KGHSH; CDR2 reads LQKENI. Trimming removed 1 base at V and 5 bases at J, with 8 bases between. The CDR3 loop spans 13 amino acids. CDR3 in amino acids: CASSPRGDTEAFF. CDR3 bases: TGTGCCAGCTCACCACGGGGAGATACTGAAGCTTTCTTT.

The CDR3, as DNA: TGTGCCAGCAGTACCCCCTCGGACAGGGCAGGCGGCTACACCTTC. Protein sequence: CASSTPSDRAGGYTF. J is TRBJ1-2 and V is TRBV28, with TRBD1 matching over 8 bases. Germline trimming cut 5 bases from V and 8 bases from J; bases unmatched to any gene: 13. The CDR3 spans 15 residues. The germline V gene encodes CDR1 MDHEN and CDR2 SYDVKM.

This CDR3 reads CASSVAGLAGAAGGELFF. CDR3 nucleotides: TGTGCCAGCAGCGTAGCTGGGCTAGCGGGAGCCGCGGGCGGGGAGCTGTTTTTT. This chain uses TRBV9 with TRBJ2-2; 10 bases agree with TRBD2. With V trimmed by 0 bases and J by 7 bases, 12 bases remained unmatched. The CDR3 consists of 18 residues. The germline CDR1 and CDR2 sequences are SGDLS and YYNGEE.

The gene calls are TRBV28 and TRBJ1-3; 10 nucleotides line up with TRBD1. The germline V gene has CDR1 MDHEN and CDR2 SYDVKM. This CDR3 is built from 13 residues. V was clipped by 8 bases and J by 3 bases; unmatched bases: 1. This CDR3 is CASGTGDGNTIYF. CDR3 coding DNA: TGTGCCAGCGGGACAGGGGATGGAAACACCATATATTTT.

This sequence joins TRBV7-9 and TRBJ2-5, with unresolved D. This CDR3 spans 11 amino acids. Germline loops: CDR1 SEHNR, CDR2 FQNEAQ (reference sequence). Trimming cost V 4 bases and J 2 bases, with 2 bases left between them. CDR3 sequence reads: CASSSQETQYF. In nucleotides, the CDR3 is TGTGCCAGCAGCTCTCAAGAGACCCAGTACTTC. Together with reference TRBV7-9 and TRBJ2-5, the CDR3 gives the full variable domain: DTGVSQNPRHKITKRGQNVTFRCDPISEHNRLYWYRQTLGQGPEFLTYFQNEAQLEKSRLLSDRFSAERPKGSFSTLEIQRTEQGDSAMYLCASSSQETQYFGPGTRLLVL.

The chain joins TRBV9 to TRBJ2-1; D is unresolved. The CDR3 is 13 residues long. V gave up 2 bases and J gave up 5 bases, with 8 bases separating them. In germline, CDR1 is SGDLS, CDR2 YYNGEE. CDR3: CASSVQINNEQFF. For the CDR3, the DNA is TGTGCCAGCAGCGTCCAGATTAACAATGAGCAGTTCTTC.

In this sample, this clone turned up once. The chain carries TRBV6-1 and TRBJ1-2; D is ambiguous. In germline, CDR1 is MNHNS, CDR2 SASEGT. Trimming cost V 1 base and J 0 bases, with 6 bases left between them. The CDR3 has 14 residues. In DNA, the CDR3 is TGTGCCAGCAGTGAAGGTATCGCTAACTATGGCTACACCTTC. It encodes CASSEGIANYGYTF.

The chain joins TRBV19 to TRBJ1-1; D is ambiguous. Germline-derived CDR1 and CDR2 are LNHDA and SQIVND (reference sequence). The V and J ends lost 4 bases and 0 bases respectively, with 6 bases between them. The CDR3 length is 13 residues. The CDR3 loop is CASSKQLNTEAFF. Written as DNA, the CDR3 is TGTGCCAGTAGTAAACAACTGAACACTGAAGCTTTCTTT.

This sequence joins TRBV28 and TRBJ2-5, with 14 bases that match TRBD2. The ends lost 6 bases at V and 5 bases at J; junction bases unmatched: 11. Germline CDR1 MDHEN, CDR2 SYDVKM. There are 17 residues in the CDR3. The CDR3 spells CASRLTSGRARVETQYF. As DNA, the CDR3 is TGTGCCAGCAGGCTGACTAGCGGGAGGGCCCGAGTTGAGACCCAGTACTTC.

The gene calls are TRBV25-1 and TRBJ2-7; TRBD2 matches at 8 bases. The germline gives CDR1 MGHDK, CDR2 SYGVNS. J lost 5 bases, V lost 1 base, and 13 bases had no gene match. The CDR3 runs 17 residues. This CDR3 is CASSEFSSSGITHEQYF. CDR3 DNA sequence: TGTGCCAGCAGTGAATTTAGTAGTAGCGGGATTACCCACGAGCAGTACTTC.

The chain is built from TRBV19 and TRBJ2-3; weak D call: TRBD2 (6 bases). In germline, CDR1 is LNHDA, CDR2 SQIVND (reference sequence). There are 16 residues in the CDR3. The germline V and J ends were trimmed by 3 bases and 1 base, with 14 bases remaining between them. The CDR3 spells CASSIPWDSGTDTQYF. The CDR3 region has the DNA TGTGCCAGTAGTATCCCATGGGACTCTGGCACAGATACGCAGTATTTT.

The V call is TRBV29-1, the J call TRBJ1-5, with D perhaps TRBD1 (6 bases). This CDR3 is built from 14 residues. The V end was cut by 7 bases, the J end by 0 bases, with 13 bases between. The germline V gene encodes CDR1 SQVTM and CDR2 ANQGSEA. The CDR3 sequence: CSARTANSNQPQHF. In DNA form, the CDR3 reads TGCAGCGCCCGGACAGCGAATAGCAATCAGCCCCAGCATTTT. The variable domain in full, completed from reference TRBV29-1 and TRBJ1-5, reads SAVISQKPSRDICQRGTSLTIQCQVDSQVTMMFWYRQQPGQSLTLIATANQGSEATYESGFVIDKFPISRPNLTFSTLTVSNMSPEDSSIYLCSARTANSNQPQHFGDGTRLSIL.

The rearrangement uses TRBV5-6 and TRBJ1-2, with D perhaps TRBD1 (5 bases). The V end lost 3 bases, the J end lost 10 bases, and 31 bases lay between the germline ends. Germline CDR1 reads SGHDT; CDR2 reads YYEEEE. This CDR3 is 18 amino acids long. Here the CDR3 reads CASSSYRLTGNSPLTYTF. The CDR3 region has the DNA TGTGCCAGCAGCTCGTACCGCCTTACAGGAAATTCTCCTCTTACCTACACCTTC.

V is TRBV9 and J is TRBJ1-1; D uncertain. There are 18 residues in the CDR3. Trimming shortened V by 0 bases and J by 2 bases, and 20 bases separated the two germline ends. Germline-derived CDR1 and CDR2 are SGDLS and YYNGEE. The CDR3 reads CASSVATGFYSDNTEAFF. The CDR3 nucleotides read TGTGCCAGCAGCGTAGCTACCGGGTTTTATTCAGATAACACTGAAGCTTTCTTT. Variable domain in full (rest from reference TRBV9 and TRBJ1-1): DSGVTQTPKHLITATGQRVTLRCSPRSGDLSVYWYQQSLDQGLQFLIQYYNGEERAKGNILERFSAQQFPDLHSELNLSSLELGDSALYFCASSVATGFYSDNTEAFFGQGTRLTVV.